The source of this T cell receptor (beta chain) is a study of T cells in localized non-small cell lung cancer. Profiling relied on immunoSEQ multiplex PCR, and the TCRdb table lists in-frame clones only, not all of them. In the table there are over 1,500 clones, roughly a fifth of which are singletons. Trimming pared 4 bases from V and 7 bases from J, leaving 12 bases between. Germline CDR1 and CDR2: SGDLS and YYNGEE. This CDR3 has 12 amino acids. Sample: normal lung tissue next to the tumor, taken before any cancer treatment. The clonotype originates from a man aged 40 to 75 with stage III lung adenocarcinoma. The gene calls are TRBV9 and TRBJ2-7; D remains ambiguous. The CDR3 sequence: CASSLEDREQYF. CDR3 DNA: TGTGCCAGCAGCTTAGAAGATCGGGAGCAGTACTTC.